Each of the 28 T cell receptor beta chains below was sequenced from the same sample in a study of beta chain features in type 1 diabetes. Study-level results: Within each of all four CD4+ subsets, Type 1 diabetes patients had TCRB CDR3s that were moderately but significantly shorter.

As every portion of the isolated RNA was reverse transcribed, the sequencing read expressed TCRB transcripts. TCRdb's table, derived via immunoSEQ multiplex PCR, lists solely in-frame clones and lacks some. The sample contains approximately 600,000 clones, over 10% of which appear only once. No antigen has been identified for these receptors. Sequencing was carried out using naive CD4+ T cells from blood. These receptors all come from a young man with type 1 diabetes.

This clone was counted a few times. This chain joins TRBV5-4 and TRBJ1-2; 7 bases are shared with TRBD1. This CDR3 has 17 residues. Looked up from germline, CDR1 is SGHNT and CDR2 is YYREEE (reference sequence). With V trimmed by 4 bases and J by 5 bases, 17 bases remained unmatched. The DNA of the CDR3 is TGTGCCAGCAGCACTAAAAAGAAGGGACAGCAGGCTTATGGCTACACCTTC. Encoded protein: CASSTKKKGQQAYGYTF.

The chain uses TRBV5-1 and TRBJ1-1; 8 bases are shared with TRBD1. Losses at the gene ends were 0 bases for V and 6 bases for J; bases not matched to a gene: 13. The CDR3 has 17 residues. Germline loops: CDR1 SGHRS, CDR2 YFSETQ. CDR3 coding DNA: TGCGCCAGCAGCTTGGCGGCCAGGGGGCGAGGAGACTCTGAAGCTTTCTTT. It translates to CASSLAARGRGDSEAFF.

This clone came up a few times. CDR3 sequence reads: CASSPGGTGEKLFF. DNA for the CDR3: TGTGCCAGCAGCCCAGGCGGAACAGGTGAAAAACTGTTTTTT. The chain has TRBV5-6 and TRBJ1-4; a weak D match, TRBD1 (5 bases). Germline CDR1 is SGHDT and CDR2 is YYEEEE. This CDR3 has 14 amino acids. Trimming left V 4 bases short and J 7 bases short, with 14 bases between.

The chain joins TRBV11-2 to TRBJ2-1; TRBD1 aligns across 11 bases. This CDR3 comprises 14 residues. The junction had 5 bases not matched to a gene; V was cut back by 5 bases and J by 8 bases. Germline V gene data show CDR1 as SGHAT and CDR2 as FQNNGV. CDR3 region: CASSLRTGGDEQFF. Written as DNA, the CDR3 is TGTGCCAGCAGCCTAAGGACAGGGGGCGATGAGCAGTTCTTC.

This clone was detected a few times. The chain couples TRBV29-1 to TRBJ1-2, with D maybe TRBD1 (5 bases). V lost 2 bases, J lost 7 bases, and 8 bases lay in between. Per germline, CDR1 SQVTM and CDR2 ANQGSEA. The CDR3 runs 11 residues. The CDR3 loop is CSVEQGGGYTF. For the CDR3, the DNA is TGCAGCGTTGAACAGGGAGGTGGCTACACCTTC.

This chain uses TRBV6-5 with TRBJ2-2; tentative D call: TRBD2 (6 bases). The CDR3 extends over 15 amino acids. In germline, CDR1 is MNHEY, CDR2 SVGAGI. With 5 bases removed from V and 0 bases from J, the gap between germline ends came to 10 bases. CDR3 nucleotides: TGTGCCAGCAGTACCGGGACTTCGAACACCGGGGAGCTGTTTTTT. Amino acid sequence: CASSTGTSNTGELFF.

This sequence joins TRBV7-2 and TRBJ2-5; weak D call: TRBD2 (6 bases). Trimming cost V 5 bases and J 2 bases, with 12 bases left between them. Germline assignment: CDR1 SGHTA and CDR2 FQGNSA. The CDR3 extends over 14 amino acids. In nucleotides, the CDR3 is TGTGCCAGCAGCCCTGGGGACTCTCAAGAGACCCAGTACTTC. Protein sequence: CASSPGDSQETQYF.

The rearrangement links TRBV25-1 to TRBJ2-1, with D perhaps matching TRBD1 (6 bases). Germline CDR1 and CDR2: MGHDK and SYGVNS. This CDR3 spans 16 amino acids. With 6 bases removed from V and 9 bases from J, the gap between germline ends came to 24 bases. The CDR3 spells CASRGFQGQVGSEQFF. The CDR3 nucleotides read TGTGCCAGCAGGGGATTCCAGGGGCAAGTAGGTTCTGAGCAGTTCTTC.

A few counts support this clone. The chain recombines TRBV9 with TRBJ2-2; the D gene is possibly TRBD2 (5 bases). Germline V gene data show CDR1 as SGDLS and CDR2 as YYNGEE. The CDR3 length is 15 residues. V shed 0 bases and J shed 9 bases, with 15 bases lying between them. The CDR3 sequence is CASSVAPGNDWELFF. CDR3 nucleotide sequence: TGTGCCAGCAGCGTAGCCCCGGGGAATGACTGGGAGCTGTTTTTT.

V and J are TRBV19 and TRBJ2-1; 8 positions match TRBD2. Trimming took 4 bases from V and 4 from J; bases not matched to a gene: 3. The CDR3 covers 14 residues. Germline assignment: CDR1 LNHDA and CDR2 SQIVND (reference sequence). CDR3 DNA sequence: TGTGCCAGTAGTAGCGGGGGGACGTACAATGAGCAGTTCTTC. Protein: CASSSGGTYNEQFF.

This clone was seen only a few times. The V gene is TRBV7-2, the J gene TRBJ2-3, with TRBD2 matching over 9 bases. The length of the CDR3 is 13 residues. Germline CDR1 reads SGHTA; CDR2 reads FQGNSA. V shed 8 bases, J shed 4 bases, and the junction held 4 bases outside the gene matches. The CDR3, as DNA: TGTGCCAGCGGGACTAGCTTCGCAGATACGCAGTATTTT. This encodes CASGTSFADTQYF.

Only a few counts were recorded for this clone. DNA of the CDR3: TGTGCCAGCAGCTTGGGAGGTTCCCGCACAGATACGCAGTATTTT. Amino acid sequence: CASSLGGSRTDTQYF. This chain joins TRBV5-4 and TRBJ2-3; no clear D gene. Trimming stripped 0 bases from V and 1 base from J, with 9 bases between. This CDR3 comprises 15 residues. Germline V gene lookup returns CDR1 SGHNT and CDR2 YYREEE (reference sequence).

This clone was seen a few times. The chain joins TRBV18 to TRBJ2-3; D possibly uses TRBD1 or TRBD2 (7 bases each). CDR1 is KGHSH and CDR2 is LQKENI in the germline V gene. V lost 3 bases to trimming and J lost 4 bases, with 11 bases between them. The CDR3 has 14 amino acids. This chain's CDR3 is CASSPQGGPDTQYF. The CDR3 nucleotides are TGTGCCAGCTCACCTCAGGGGGGGCCAGATACGCAGTATTTT.

This clone was observed a handful of times. The CDR3 loop reads CAWSGTGLEQYF. For the CDR3, the DNA is TGTGCCTGGAGTGGGACAGGGCTCGAGCAGTACTTC. This chain uses TRBV30 with TRBJ2-7, with 8 bases that match TRBD1. The CDR3 is 12 residues long. Germline loops: CDR1 GTSNPN, CDR2 SVGIG (reference sequence). V shed 1 base, J shed 6 bases, and the junction held 2 bases outside the gene matches.

V is TRBV7-2 and J is TRBJ1-4; a possible D gene is TRBD1 (5 bases). Deletions cut 5 bases from V and 5 bases from J, with 12 bases between. Germline V lookup: CDR1 SGHTA, CDR2 FQGNSA. This CDR3 has 14 residues. DNA of the CDR3: TGTGCCAGCAGCCCTCCATGGGGGAATGAAAAACTGTTTTTT. Translating gives CASSPPWGNEKLFF.

For the CDR3, the DNA is TGTGCCAGCAGCCCGAGGGACAGGGAGTTTCAGTACTTC. The encoded protein is CASSPRDREFQYF. The chain couples TRBV7-2 to TRBJ2-4; 9 bases map to TRBD1. CDR3 length: 13 amino acids. CDR1 is SGHTA, CDR2 FQGNSA, per germline. J was trimmed by 11 bases and V by 5 bases; bases with no gene match: 7.

V usage is TRBV2 and J usage is TRBJ1-6, with 7 bases aligning to TRBD1. This CDR3 region has 14 residues. CDR1 and CDR2 from the germline V gene are SNHLY and FYNNEI. Unmatched junction bases numbered 8, after V lost 8 bases and J lost 7 bases. CDR3 nucleotide sequence: TGTGCCAGCGCTGGGCCGGGACAGAATTCACCCCTCCACTTT. Residues: CASAGPGQNSPLHF.

This sequence joins TRBV9 and TRBJ2-1, with D perhaps matching TRBD2 (6 bases). Trimming left V 4 bases short and J 7 bases short, with 21 bases between. This CDR3 contains 16 residues. CDR1 SGDLS and CDR2 YYNGEE come from the germline V gene. The CDR3 spells CASSLEGLPSGNEQFF. The CDR3 coding sequence is TGTGCCAGCAGCTTGGAGGGACTTCCTTCGGGGAATGAGCAGTTCTTC.

The rearrangement joins TRBV7-2 to TRBJ2-5; possible D gene TRBD2, 5 bases. The V end lost 3 bases, the J end lost 5 bases, and 10 bases lay between the germline ends. This CDR3 is built from 13 residues. From germline, CDR1 is SGHTA and CDR2 FQGNSA. CDR3 sequence reads: CASSFGIGETQYF. In nucleotides, the CDR3 is TGTGCCAGCAGCTTCGGGATTGGGGAGACCCAGTACTTC.

V gene TRBV10-3 combines with J gene TRBJ2-2, with TRBD1 matching over 9 bases. This CDR3 is built from 14 residues. Germline loops: CDR1 ENHRY, CDR2 SYGVKD. Losses at the gene ends were 7 bases for V and 6 bases for J; bases not matched to a gene: 6. The CDR3 region is CAIKGQGDAGELFF. In DNA, the CDR3 is TGTGCCATCAAGGGACAGGGCGACGCCGGGGAGCTGTTTTTT.

In this sample, this clone turned up a few times. The chain has TRBV29-1 and TRBJ1-1, with D possibly TRBD1 on 5 matching bases. The V end was cut by 7 bases, the J end by 4 bases, with 16 bases between. CDR1 and CDR2 (germline): SQVTM, ANQGSEA. The CDR3 has 13 residues. CDR3 in amino acids: CSGLRATGTEAFF. In DNA form, the CDR3 reads TGCAGCGGCCTCAGGGCCACCGGCACTGAAGCTTTCTTT.

The rearrangement links TRBV2 to TRBJ1-1; TRBD1 might be the D (5 bases). The CDR3 has 14 amino acids. Germline-derived CDR1 and CDR2 are SNHLY and FYNNEI. V was clipped by 4 bases and J by 4 bases, with 13 bases between them. The CDR3 DNA reads as TGTGCCAGCAGTGCCCGCAGGGTCGGCACTGAAGCTTTCTTT. As protein: CASSARRVGTEAFF.

This rearrangement joins TRBV19 to TRBJ1-5; perhaps TRBD1 as D (5 bases). The CDR3 loop spans 15 amino acids. CDR1 is LNHDA and CDR2 is SQIVND in the germline V gene (reference sequence). V lost 7 bases and J lost 3, with 16 bases in between. This CDR3 is CASMEGQPVNQPQHF. The CDR3 nucleotides are TGTGCCAGTATGGAGGGGCAGCCGGTCAATCAGCCCCAGCATTTT.

This clone was seen only a few times. The gene calls are TRBV5-4 and TRBJ2-7; TRBD2 is a possible D gene (6 bases). From germline, CDR1 is SGHNT and CDR2 YYREEE (reference sequence). With 4 bases removed from V and 2 bases from J, the gap between germline ends came to 16 bases. The CDR3 consists of 15 residues. CDR3 nucleotide sequence: TGTGCCAGCAGCCCCATGGGGGACTCTACCTACGAGCAGTACTTC. It specifies CASSPMGDSTYEQYF. The entire variable domain, with the rest obtained from reference TRBV5-4 and TRBJ2-7, is as follows: ETGVTQSPTHLIKTRGQQVTLRCSSQSGHNTVSWYQQALGQGPQFIFQYYREEENGRGNFPPRFSGLQFPNYSSELNVNALELDDSALYLCASSPMGDSTYEQYFGPGTRLTVT.

This clone showed up just a few times. The V gene is TRBV28, the J gene TRBJ2-7, with D unclear. This CDR3 region has 12 residues. In germline, CDR1 is MDHEN, CDR2 SYDVKM. V was trimmed by 3 bases and J by 4 bases, leaving 7 bases between them. CDR3 region: CASSFDRYEQYF. CDR3 sequence (DNA): TGTGCCAGCAGTTTTGACCGTTACGAGCAGTACTTC.

This clone was counted only a few times. This chain joins TRBV5-1 and TRBJ1-3; D not resolved. Trimming cost V 2 bases and J 0 bases, with 9 bases left between them. CDR3 length: 15 residues. Germline V gene data show CDR1 as SGHRS and CDR2 as YFSETQ. The CDR3 reads CASSLIGDSGNTIYF. In nucleotides, the CDR3 is TGCGCCAGCAGCTTAATCGGGGACTCTGGAAACACCATATATTTT.

This clone was seen only a few times. V usage is TRBV7-9 and J usage is TRBJ2-5; D is uncertain. This CDR3 comprises 15 residues. V was trimmed by 3 bases and J by 4 bases, leaving 15 bases between them. Germline loops: CDR1 SEHNR, CDR2 FQNEAQ (reference sequence). The CDR3 loop reads CASSFSGANLETQYF. For the CDR3, the DNA is TGTGCCAGCAGCTTCTCCGGCGCGAATTTAGAGACCCAGTACTTC. Complete variable domain (other parts from reference TRBV7-9 and TRBJ2-5): DTGVSQNPRHKITKRGQNVTFRCDPISEHNRLYWYRQTLGQGPEFLTYFQNEAQLEKSRLLSDRFSAERPKGSFSTLEIQRTEQGDSAMYLCASSFSGANLETQYFGPGTRLLVL.

There are a few counts of this clone. The chain is built from TRBV5-6 and TRBJ1-1; D not certain. This CDR3 comprises 14 residues. Trimming removed 2 bases from V and 5 bases from J, with 13 bases in between. Germline assignment: CDR1 SGHDT and CDR2 YYEEEE. The CDR3 reads CASSFGRPGTEAFF. The CDR3 DNA is TGTGCCAGCAGCTTCGGACGGCCGGGGACTGAAGCTTTCTTT.